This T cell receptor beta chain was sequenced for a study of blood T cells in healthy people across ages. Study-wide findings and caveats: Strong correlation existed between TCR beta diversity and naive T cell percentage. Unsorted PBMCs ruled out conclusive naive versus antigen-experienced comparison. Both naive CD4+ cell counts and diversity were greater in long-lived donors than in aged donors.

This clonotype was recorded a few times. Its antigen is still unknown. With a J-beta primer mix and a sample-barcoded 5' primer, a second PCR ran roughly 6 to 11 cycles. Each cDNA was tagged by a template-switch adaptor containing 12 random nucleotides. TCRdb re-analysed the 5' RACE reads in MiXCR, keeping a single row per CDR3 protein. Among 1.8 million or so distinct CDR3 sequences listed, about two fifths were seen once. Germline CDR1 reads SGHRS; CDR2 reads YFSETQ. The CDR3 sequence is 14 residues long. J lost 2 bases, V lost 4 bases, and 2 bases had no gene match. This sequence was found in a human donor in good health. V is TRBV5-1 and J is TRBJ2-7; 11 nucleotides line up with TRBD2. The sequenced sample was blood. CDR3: CASSEGLAAYEQYF. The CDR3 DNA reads TGCGCCAGCAGCGAGGGACTAGCGGCCTACGAGCAGTACTTC.